This T cell receptor beta chain derives from a study of T cells in Graves' hyperthyroidism and ophthalmopathy. Study-wide context: Peripheral blood was taken when the disease was first diagnosed, before any treatment began.

The sample holds many counts of this clonotype. Amplification of TCR beta CDR3 regions used RNA as the template. A first-round RT-PCR of the TCR CDR3 used the HTBI primer set. Each CDR3 protein is one row after TCRdb ran MiXCR on the multiplex PCR reads. This sample has nearly 600,000 distinct CDR3 sequences, with around 14% found just once. Diagnoses used clinical symptoms, serum thyroxine and TRAb, thyroid ultrasound and orbital computed tomography. J was trimmed by 3 bases and V by 5 bases; bases with no gene match: 5. This CDR3 comprises 15 residues. This TCR derives from a young woman with Graves' ophthalmopathy. This chain uses TRBV12-3 or TRBV12-4 with TRBJ1-2; TRBD1 agrees at 11 bases. Material: blood. The CDR3 DNA reads TGTGCCAGCAGTCCGCGGGGACAGGGGGACTATGGCTACACCTTC. It encodes CASSPRGQGDYGYTF.